The sequence of this TCR beta chain was determined in a study of shared clonotypes between healthy human individuals. Broader study findings: Generation probability values for non-shared clonotypes were lower than those for clonotypes shared by all four donors.

CDR1 MGHDK and CDR2 SYGVNS come from the germline V gene. V lost 2 bases to trimming and J lost 6 bases, with 5 bases between them. The CDR3 has 12 residues. Details on this clone: Its antigen remains unidentified. Different DNA sequences within this sample yield the same CDR3.

Produced via immunoSEQ multiplex PCR; TCRdb's table is partial and in-frame only. The repertoire includes more than 2 million clones, 95% of them detected once, and under 0.15% sits in the top ten. Naive CD4+ cells were CD45RA-selected; the remaining cells were memory. The sequence was obtained from a man aged 18-30 years in good health. This chain joins TRBV25-1 and TRBJ1-5, with D unclear. Input material: naive CD4+ T cells sorted from blood. Subset meaning: CD45RA+ positively selected. CDR3 region: CASSEGGQPQHF. Written as DNA, the CDR3 is TGTGCCAGCAGTGAAGGTGGTCAGCCCCAGCATTTT.